The sequence of this T cell receptor (beta chain) was determined in a study of T cell repertoires in cytomegalovirus infection. At the level of the study: Evidence of both CMV infection and a matching HLA type came from public TCR beta signatures.

Overall study findings and caveats: Summed frequency of public TCR beta families distinguished CMV carriers with the relevant HLA. HLA-C-restricted, CMV-specific TCR beta clonotypes were dominant ex vivo.

Each CDR3 protein gets one entry after TCRdb re-called the reads with MiXCR. The top ten hold less than 9.5% of the sample, which has fewer than 700,000 distinct CDR3 sequences, 20% to 25% seen once. This clonotype came up once. The target antigen is unknown. CDR3 length equals 15 residues. Looked up from germline, CDR1 is MDHEN and CDR2 is SYDVKM. J lost 1 base, V lost 3 bases, and 5 bases had no gene match. The J gene is TRBJ2-5, the V gene TRBV28; the match to TRBD2 covers 7 bases. Material: CD8+ T cells from PBMCs. This clonotype originated in a human donor in good health (CMV status not recorded). Some clones in this sample may be carry-over from other donors' samples. DNA of the CDR3: TGTGCCAGCAGTTTGTCACTAGCGCTCCAAGAGACCCAGTACTTC. This codes for CASSLSLALQETQYF.